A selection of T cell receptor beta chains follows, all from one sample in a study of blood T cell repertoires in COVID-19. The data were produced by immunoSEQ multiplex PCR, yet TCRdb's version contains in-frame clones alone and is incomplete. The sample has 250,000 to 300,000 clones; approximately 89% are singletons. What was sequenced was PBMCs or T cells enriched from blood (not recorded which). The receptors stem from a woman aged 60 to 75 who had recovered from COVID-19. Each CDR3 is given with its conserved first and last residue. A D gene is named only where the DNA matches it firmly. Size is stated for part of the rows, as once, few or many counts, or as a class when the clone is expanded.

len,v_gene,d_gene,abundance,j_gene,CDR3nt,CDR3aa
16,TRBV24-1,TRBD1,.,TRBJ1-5,TGTGCCACCAGTTCCAAGGGCCAGGGGGGCAATCAGCCCCAGCATTTT,CATSSKGQGGNQPQHF
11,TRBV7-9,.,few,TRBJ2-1,TGTGCCAGCAGAGTATTCGGTGAGCAGTTCTTC,CASRVFGEQFF
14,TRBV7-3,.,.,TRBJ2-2,TGTGCCAGCAGCTCCCTTGTGAGGACCGGGGAGCTGTTTTTT,CASSSLVRTGELFF
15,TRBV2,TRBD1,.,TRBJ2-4,TGTGCCAGCACCTTTGGGACAGGGTCCAAAAACATTCAGTACTTC,CASTFGTGSKNIQYF
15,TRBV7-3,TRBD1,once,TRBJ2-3,TGTGCCAGCAGCTTAGGACAGGGGGCTACAGATACGCAGTATTTT,CASSLGQGATDTQYF
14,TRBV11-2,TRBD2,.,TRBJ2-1,TGTGCCAGCAGCTTAAGACTAGCGTACAATGAGCAGTTCTTC,CASSLRLAYNEQFF
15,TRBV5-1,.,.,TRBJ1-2,TGCGCCAGCAGCTTGCTTTCTACAGGAAACTATGGCTACACCTTC,CASSLLSTGNYGYTF
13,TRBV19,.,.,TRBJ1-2,TGTGCCAGTAGGACCAGCGTTTACTATGGCTACACCTTC,CASRTSVYYGYTF
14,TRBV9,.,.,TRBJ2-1,TGTGCCAGCAGCGTAGTGAGTGGTTATGGTGAGCAGTTCTTC,CASSVVSGYGEQFF
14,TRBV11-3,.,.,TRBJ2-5,TGTGCCAGCAGCTTAGTAGACGGGGTGGAGACCCAGTACTTC,CASSLVDGVETQYF
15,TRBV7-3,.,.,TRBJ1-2,TGTGCCAGCAGCACACAGCCCCCTTGGCGTAAAGGCTACACCTTC,CASSTQPPWRKGYTF
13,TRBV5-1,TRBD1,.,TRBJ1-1,TGCGCCAGCAGCTTAGGGGACAGTAGGGAAGCTTTCTTT,CASSLGDSREAFF
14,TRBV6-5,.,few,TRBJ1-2,TGTGCCAGCAGATTTTCCCAGTGGCAGGCGCCCTACACCTTC,CASRFSQWQAPYTF
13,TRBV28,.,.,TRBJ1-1,TGTGCCAGCAGTTTGACAGGAAGCACTGAAGCTTTCTTT,CASSLTGSTEAFF
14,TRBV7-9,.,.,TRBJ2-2,TGTGCCAGCAGCTTAGAGGAGCGGAGGGGGGAGCTGTTTTTT,CASSLEERRGELFF
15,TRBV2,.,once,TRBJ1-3,TGTGCCACGACCCGACAGATAAGCTCTGGAAACACCATATATTTT,CATTRQISSGNTIYF
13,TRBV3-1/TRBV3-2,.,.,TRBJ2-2,TGTGCCAGCAGCCCGAGTTACGCCGGGGAGCTGTTTTTT,CASSPSYAGELFF
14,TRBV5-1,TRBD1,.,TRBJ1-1,TGCGCCAGCAGCTTGGACAGGGGGGACACTGAAGCTTTCTTT,CASSLDRGDTEAFF
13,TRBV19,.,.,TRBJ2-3,TGTGCCAGTAGTATGGGCCTGACAGATACGCAGTATTTT,CASSMGLTDTQYF
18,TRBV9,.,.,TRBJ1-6,TGTGCCAGCAGCGTAGGCGTGGATCCTAGCTCCTATAATTCACCCCTCCACTTT,CASSVGVDPSSYNSPLHF
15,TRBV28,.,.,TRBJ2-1,TGTGCCAGCTTTACCTGGGGAGTGAAGGACAATGAGCAGTTCTTC,CASFTWGVKDNEQFF
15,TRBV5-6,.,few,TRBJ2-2,TGTGCCAGCAGCGCGGGACTTACAAACACCGGGGAGCTGTTTTTT,CASSAGLTNTGELFF
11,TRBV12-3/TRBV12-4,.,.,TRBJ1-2,TGTGCCAGCAGGGGCTTCTATGGCTACACCTTC,CASRGFYGYTF
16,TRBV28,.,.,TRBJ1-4,TGTGCCAGCAGTTCCCCTTCGGCGGGGGGGGGTGAAAAACTGTTTTTT,CASSSPSAGGGEKLFF
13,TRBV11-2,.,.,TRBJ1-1,TGTGCCAGCAGGATACAGGAGAACACTGAAGCTTTCTTT,CASRIQENTEAFF
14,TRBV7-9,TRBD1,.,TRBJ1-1,TGTGCCAGCAGCTTAAGACAGGGGAACACTGAAGCTTTCTTT,CASSLRQGNTEAFF
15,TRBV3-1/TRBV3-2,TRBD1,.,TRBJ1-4,TGTGCCAGCAGCCACATTGGACAGGGTGGTGAAAAACTGTTTTTT,CASSHIGQGGEKLFF
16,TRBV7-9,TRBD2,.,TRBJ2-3,TGTGCCAGCAGCCCTCCGGGACTAGCGGGTTCAGATACGCAGTATTTT,CASSPPGLAGSDTQYF
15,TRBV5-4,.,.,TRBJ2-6,TGTGCCAGCAGCCCTCAGAACTCTGGGGCCAACGTCCTGACTTTC,CASSPQNSGANVLTF
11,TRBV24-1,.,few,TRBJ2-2,TGTGCGACCACTGACACCGGGGAGCTGTTTTTT,CATTDTGELFF
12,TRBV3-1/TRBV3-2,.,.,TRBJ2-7,TGTGCCAGTGGACAAGTCTCCTACGAGCAGTACTTC,CASGQVSYEQYF
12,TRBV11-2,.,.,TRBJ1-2,TGTGCCAGCAATGGGCTGCACTATGGCTACACCTTC,CASNGLHYGYTF
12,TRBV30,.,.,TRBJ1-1,TGTGCCTGGAGTGGAGGGAACACTGAAGCTTTCTTT,CAWSGGNTEAFF
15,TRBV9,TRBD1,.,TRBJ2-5,TGTGCCAGCAGCGCCCGGAGACAGGGCGTAGAGACCCAGTACTTC,CASSARRQGVETQYF
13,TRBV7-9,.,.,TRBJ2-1,TGTGCCAGCAGTGGGCTCCCCCACAATGAGCAGTTCTTC,CASSGLPHNEQFF
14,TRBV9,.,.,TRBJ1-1,TGTGCCAGCAGCGGGGGCAGCGCGAACACTGAAGCTTTCTTT,CASSGGSANTEAFF
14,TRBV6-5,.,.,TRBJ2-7,TGTGCCAGCAGAATGCGGGGGCCCCCATACGAGCAGTACTTC,CASRMRGPPYEQYF
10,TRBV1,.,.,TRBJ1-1,TGCACCAGCACCAACAGGGTAGCTTTCTTT,CTSTNRVAFF
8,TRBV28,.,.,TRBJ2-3,TGTGCCTGCGGTAGGCAGTTTTTT,CACGRQFF
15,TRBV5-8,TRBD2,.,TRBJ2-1,TGTGCCAGCAGCTTCACTAGCGGGAGCTGGTATGAGCAGTTCTTC,CASSFTSGSWYEQFF
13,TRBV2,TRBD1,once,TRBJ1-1,TGTGCCAGCAGGGGACAGGGGGCGGCTGAAGCTTTCTTT,CASRGQGAAEAFF
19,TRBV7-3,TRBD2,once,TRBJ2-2,TGTGCCAGCAGCTTAACGTTCGTTGGCCTAGCGGGAGAGGACGGGGAGCTGTTTTTT,CASSLTFVGLAGEDGELFF
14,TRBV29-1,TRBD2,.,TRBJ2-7,TGCAGCGCGACGCCCAGCGGGGAGGCCTACGAGCAGTACTTC,CSATPSGEAYEQYF
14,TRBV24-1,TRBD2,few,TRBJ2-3,TGTGCCACCAGTCCCCGGGACTACACAGATACGCAGTATTTT,CATSPRDYTDTQYF
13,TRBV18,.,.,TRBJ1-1,TGTGCCAGCTCAGCTTCGGGGGGGACTGAAGCTTTCTTT,CASSASGGTEAFF
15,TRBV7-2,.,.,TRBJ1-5,TGTGCCAGCAGCTTGTCAGGACAGATCAATCAGCCCCAGCATTTT,CASSLSGQINQPQHF
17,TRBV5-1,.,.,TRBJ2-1,TGCGCCAGCAGCTTGGGGGGCTCCAAGAACTCCTACAATGAGCAGTTCTTC,CASSLGGSKNSYNEQFF
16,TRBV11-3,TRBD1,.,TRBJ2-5,TGTGCCCAACGGACCGACCGGGACAGGATCCAAGAGACCCAGTACTTC,CAQRTDRDRIQETQYF
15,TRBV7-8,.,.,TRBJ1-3,TGTGCCAGCAGCTTCCAGGGGATCTCTGGAAACACCATATATTTT,CASSFQGISGNTIYF
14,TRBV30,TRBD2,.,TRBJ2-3,TGTGCCTGGGAACTAGCGGGAGATCTACTTACGCAGTATTTT,CAWELAGDLLTQYF
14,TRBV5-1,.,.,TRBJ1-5,TGCGCCAGCAGCTTGGAAAGCCCGAATCAGCCCCAGCATTTT,CASSLESPNQPQHF
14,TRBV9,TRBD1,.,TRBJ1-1,TGTGCCAGCAGGCTGGGGACAGGGCTCACTGAAGCTTTCTTT,CASRLGTGLTEAFF